This T cell receptor (beta chain) was found in a study of blood T cell repertoires in COVID-19. About the study: T cells, B-cell-depleted T cells, or PBMCs supplied cDNA or gDNA.

Per the original methods: Reference gene primers were amplified, and this amplification served to estimate nucleated cell counts. Data came from immunoSEQ multiplex PCR; TCRdb stores just in-frame clones and leaves some out. D and trimming were read from the DNA, whereas the V and J calls and clone size are those reported in that table. The table shows about 28,000 clones, with 84% occurring only once. Germline trimming cut 1 base from V and 1 base from J; bases unmatched to any gene: 2. This CDR3 has 16 residues. Germline CDR1 MNHEY, CDR2 SVGAGI. This clone appeared a few times. This TCR was sampled from a man aged 70-80 years with active COVID-19. The sample was peripheral blood. The chain has TRBV6-5 and TRBJ2-2, with 8 positions matching TRBD2. CDR3 bases: TGTGCCAGCAGTTACTTCAGCGGGGGGAACACCGGGGAGCTGTTTTTT. Translated, it gives CASSYFSGGNTGELFF.